This passage covers 6 T cell receptor beta chains from one sample sequenced in a study of blood T cell repertoires in COVID-19. The data were produced by immunoSEQ multiplex PCR, yet TCRdb's version contains in-frame clones alone and is incomplete. The table includes 200,000 to 250,000 clones, about nine tenths detected once. The sample was PBMCs or T cells enriched from blood (not recorded which). These receptors all stem from a man aged 35 to 55 who had recovered from COVID-19.

This chain uses TRBV19 with TRBJ2-1; 9 nucleotides agree with TRBD2. Losses at the gene ends were 1 base for V and 6 bases for J; bases not matched to a gene: 10. The germline gives CDR1 LNHDA, CDR2 SQIVND (reference sequence). The length of the CDR3 is 17 residues. CDR3 region: CASSIGRASGVLNEQFF. For the CDR3, the DNA is TGTGCCAGTAGTATAGGTCGGGCTAGCGGGGTCCTCAATGAGCAGTTCTTC.

The chain links TRBV18 to TRBJ2-7; 7 nucleotides match TRBD2. This CDR3 region has 14 residues. J gave up 3 bases and V 5 bases, and 7 bases lay outside the gene matches. Looked up from germline, CDR1 is KGHSH and CDR2 is LQKENI. The CDR3 is CASSESGLNYEQYF. CDR3 DNA: TGTGCCAGCTCAGAATCGGGACTAAACTACGAGCAGTACTTC.

Only one count was recorded for this clone. This chain links TRBV9 with TRBJ2-3, with D maybe TRBD1 (6 bases). This CDR3 has 14 amino acids. CDR1 and CDR2 (germline): SGDLS, YYNGEE. V lost 0 bases and J lost 7, with 12 bases in between. DNA for the CDR3: TGTGCCAGCAGCGTAGCCGGGACAACCCATACGCAGTATTTT. It encodes CASSVAGTTHTQYF.

The chain combines TRBV19 with TRBJ2-7; 13 bases agree with TRBD2. This CDR3 is 18 amino acids long. Germline values: CDR1 LNHDA, CDR2 SQIVND (reference sequence). V trimming: 4 bases; J trimming: 3 bases; junction bases outside the gene matches: 12. For the CDR3, the DNA is TGTGCCAGTAGTACGACTAGCGGGAGGCCTCAAACCCTCTACGAGCAGTACTTC. This sequence encodes CASSTTSGRPQTLYEQYF.

The gene calls are TRBV28 and TRBJ2-6; 8 bases line up with TRBD1. The ends lost 5 bases at V and 2 bases at J; junction bases unmatched: 14. In germline, CDR1 is MDHEN, CDR2 SYDVKM. The CDR3 consists of 19 residues. CDR3 sequence reads: CASSPPGQGVNAGANVLTF. In DNA, the CDR3 is TGTGCCAGCAGTCCGCCAGGACAGGGAGTAAATGCTGGGGCCAACGTCCTGACTTTC.

The CDR3 DNA follows: TGTGCCAGCAGCCCGTCGCACGGTACCCCCGGGGAGCTGTTTTTT. Protein: CASSPSHGTPGELFF. The V gene is TRBV3-1 (or the pseudogene TRBV3-2), the J gene TRBJ2-2; the D is unclear. Between the trimmed V and J ends, which lost 4 bases and 6 bases, there was a span of 15 bases. Looked up from germline, CDR1 is LGHDT and CDR2 is YNNKEL (reference sequence). The CDR3 runs 15 residues.